This T cell receptor beta chain was identified in a study of cytomegalovirus exposure and HLA in healthy donors. Germline CDR1 PRHDT, CDR2 FYEKMQ (reference sequence). Losses at the gene ends were 2 bases for V and 5 bases for J; bases not matched to a gene: 7. CDR3 length: 16 amino acids. A multiplex PCR was run with 60 Vbeta primers and 13 Jbeta primers. TCRdb's copy holds only in-frame clones and misses some; the assay was immunoSEQ multiplex PCR. This sample has about 200,000 clones, with approximately 86% found just once. The clonotype originates from a woman in her 30s in good health and CMV-seronegative. This chain joins TRBV13 and TRBJ2-4; 9 bases line up with TRBD2. The sequencing sample was made of PBMCs. In DNA form, the CDR3 reads TGTGCCAGCAGCTTAAGGTCGCGGGGGGGCCAAAACATTCAGTACTTC. It is translated as CASSLRSRGGQNIQYF.